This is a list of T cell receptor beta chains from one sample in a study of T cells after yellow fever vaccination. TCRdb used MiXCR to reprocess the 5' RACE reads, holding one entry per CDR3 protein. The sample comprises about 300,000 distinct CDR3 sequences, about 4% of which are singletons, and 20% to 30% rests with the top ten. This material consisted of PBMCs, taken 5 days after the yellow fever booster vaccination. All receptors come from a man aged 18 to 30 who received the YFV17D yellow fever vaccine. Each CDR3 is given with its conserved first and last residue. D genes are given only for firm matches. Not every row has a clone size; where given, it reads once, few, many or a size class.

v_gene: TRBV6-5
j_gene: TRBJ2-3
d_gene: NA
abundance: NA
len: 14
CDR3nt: TGTGCCAGCGGCTCGGGGGCGAGCACAGATACGCAGTATTTT
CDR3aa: CASGSGASTDTQYF

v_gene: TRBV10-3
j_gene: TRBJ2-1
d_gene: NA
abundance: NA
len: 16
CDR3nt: TGTGCCATCAGTGACCCCACCTTGTCGGCTCACAATGAGCAGTTCTTC
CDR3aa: CAISDPTLSAHNEQFF

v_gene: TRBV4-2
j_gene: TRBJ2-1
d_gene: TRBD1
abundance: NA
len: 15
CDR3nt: TGTGCCAGCAGCAAAGGACAGGGTAGCGATAATGAGCAGTTCTTC
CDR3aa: CASSKGQGSDNEQFF

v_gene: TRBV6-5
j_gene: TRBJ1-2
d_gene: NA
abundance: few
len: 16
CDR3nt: TGTGCCAGCAGTGACGCTCTTCGGGGAGATAACTATGGCTACACCTTC
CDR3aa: CASSDALRGDNYGYTF

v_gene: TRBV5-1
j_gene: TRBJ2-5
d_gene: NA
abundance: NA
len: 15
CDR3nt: TGCGCCAGCAGCGTGGGGGCGGGCACCCAAGAGACCCAGTACTTC
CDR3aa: CASSVGAGTQETQYF

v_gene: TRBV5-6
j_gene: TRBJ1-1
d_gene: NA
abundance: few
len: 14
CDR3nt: TGTGCCAGCAGTTTACCCGACTTCGGCACTGAAGCTTTCTTT
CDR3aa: CASSLPDFGTEAFF

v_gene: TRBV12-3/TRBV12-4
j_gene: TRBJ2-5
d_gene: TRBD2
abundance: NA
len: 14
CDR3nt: TGTGCCAGCAGTTCCTCAGCGGGGGGAGAGACCCAGTACTTC
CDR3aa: CASSSSAGGETQYF

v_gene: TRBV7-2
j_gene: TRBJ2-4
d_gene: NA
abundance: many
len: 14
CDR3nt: TGTGCCAGCAGCTGGGGGATAGCCAAAAACATTCAGTACTTC
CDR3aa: CASSWGIAKNIQYF

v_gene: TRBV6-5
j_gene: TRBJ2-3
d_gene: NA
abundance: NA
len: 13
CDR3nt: TGTGCCAGCAGTTACTCCGCCTGGGATACGCAGTATTTT
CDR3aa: CASSYSAWDTQYF

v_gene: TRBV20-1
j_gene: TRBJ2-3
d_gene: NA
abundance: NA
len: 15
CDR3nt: TGCAGTGCCCTCCCCGACGGCCAGTGGGCGGATACGCAGTATTTT
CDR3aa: CSALPDGQWADTQYF

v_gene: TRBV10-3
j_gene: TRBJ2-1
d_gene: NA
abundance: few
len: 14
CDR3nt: TGTGCCACCTCCGTGGGGGCTTACTACAATGAGCAGTTCTTC
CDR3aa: CATSVGAYYNEQFF

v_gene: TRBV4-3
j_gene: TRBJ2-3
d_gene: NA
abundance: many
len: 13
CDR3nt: TGCGCCAGCAGCCAGGACTTCTATGATACGCAGTATTTT
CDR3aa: CASSQDFYDTQYF

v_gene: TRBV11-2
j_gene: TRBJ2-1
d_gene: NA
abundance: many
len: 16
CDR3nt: TGTGCCAGCAGCCCTCTTTCGGGAAGCTCCTACAATGAGCAGTTCTTC
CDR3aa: CASSPLSGSSYNEQFF

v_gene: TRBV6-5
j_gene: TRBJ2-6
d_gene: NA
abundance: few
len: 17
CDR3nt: TGTGCCAGCAGCCCACGGGACATCCGCTCTGGGGCCAACGTCCTGACTTTC
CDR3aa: CASSPRDIRSGANVLTF

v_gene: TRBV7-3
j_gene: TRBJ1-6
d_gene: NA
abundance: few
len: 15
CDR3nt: TGTGCCAGCAGCTTAAGGGCGGACCATAATTCACCCCTCCACTTT
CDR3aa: CASSLRADHNSPLHF

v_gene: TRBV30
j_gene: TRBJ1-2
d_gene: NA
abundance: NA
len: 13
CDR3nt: TGTGCCTGGAGCCCGGGAGGGGACTATGGCTACACCTTC
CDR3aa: CAWSPGGDYGYTF

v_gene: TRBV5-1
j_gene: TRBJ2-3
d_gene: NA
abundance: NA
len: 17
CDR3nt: TGCGCCAGCAGCTTGCCCGATTCTAGGTCCAGCACAGATACGCAGTATTTT
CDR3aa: CASSLPDSRSSTDTQYF

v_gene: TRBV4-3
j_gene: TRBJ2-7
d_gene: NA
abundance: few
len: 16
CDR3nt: TGCGCCAGCAGCCAGGAGGGGGGAGCCACCACCTACGAGCAGTACTTC
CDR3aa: CASSQEGGATTYEQYF

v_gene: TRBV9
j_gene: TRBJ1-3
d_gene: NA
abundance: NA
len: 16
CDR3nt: TGTGCCAGCAGCGCCGGGACACCAAGCTCTGGAAACACCATATATTTT
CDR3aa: CASSAGTPSSGNTIYF

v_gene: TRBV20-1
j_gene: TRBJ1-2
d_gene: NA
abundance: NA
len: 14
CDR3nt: TGCAGTGCTAGTCCGAATGATCTTCCCTATGGCTACACCTTC
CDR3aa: CSASPNDLPYGYTF

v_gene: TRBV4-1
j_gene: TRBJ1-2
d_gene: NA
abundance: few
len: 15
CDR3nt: TGCGCCAGCAGCTACACCCGGGACTCCATTTATGGCTACACCTTC
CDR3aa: CASSYTRDSIYGYTF

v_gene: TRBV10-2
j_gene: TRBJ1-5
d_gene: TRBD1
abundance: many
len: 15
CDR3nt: TGCGCCAGCAGTGAGTCGAACAGGGGACCTCAGCCCCAGCATTTT
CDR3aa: CASSESNRGPQPQHF

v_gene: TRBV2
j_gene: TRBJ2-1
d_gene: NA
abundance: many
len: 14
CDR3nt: TGTGCCAGCAGGACGGAGCCCGGCGGCAATGAGCAGTTCTTC
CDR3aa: CASRTEPGGNEQFF

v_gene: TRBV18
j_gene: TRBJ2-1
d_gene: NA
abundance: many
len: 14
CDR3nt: TGTGCCAGCAGCCCCGTAGGGTCCTACAATGAGCAGTTCTTC
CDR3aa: CASSPVGSYNEQFF

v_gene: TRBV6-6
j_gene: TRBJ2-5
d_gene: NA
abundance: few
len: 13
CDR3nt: TGTGCCAGCAGTTCGAGGGTCCAAGAGACCCAGTACTTC
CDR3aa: CASSSRVQETQYF

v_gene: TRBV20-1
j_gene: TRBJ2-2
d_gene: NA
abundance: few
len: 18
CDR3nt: TGCAGTGCCACCTCCAGACCCCCTTACTCTGCGAACACCGGGGAGCTGTTTTTT
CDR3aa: CSATSRPPYSANTGELFF

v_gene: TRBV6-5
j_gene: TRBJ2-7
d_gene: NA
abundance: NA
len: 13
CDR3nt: TGTGCCAGCCGCCGGTGGGACGGTAACGAGCAGTACTTC
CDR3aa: CASRRWDGNEQYF

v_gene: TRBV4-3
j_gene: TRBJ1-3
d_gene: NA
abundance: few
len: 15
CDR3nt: TGCGCCAGCAGCCAAGACGAGGGAAGAAGAAACACCATATATTTT
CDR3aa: CASSQDEGRRNTIYF

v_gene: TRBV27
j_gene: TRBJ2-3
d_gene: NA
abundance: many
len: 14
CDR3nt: TGTGCCAGCAGATACCCCGGATCCACAGATACGCAGTATTTT
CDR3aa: CASRYPGSTDTQYF

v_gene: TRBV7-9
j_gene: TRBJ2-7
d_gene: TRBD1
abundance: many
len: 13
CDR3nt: TGTGCCAGCCACCGGGACAGCCTCTACGAGCAGTACTTC
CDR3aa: CASHRDSLYEQYF

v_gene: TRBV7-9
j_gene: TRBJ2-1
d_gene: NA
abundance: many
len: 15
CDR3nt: TGTGCCAGCAGCACCACCCATCTGGCTAGCAGTGAGCAGTTCTTC
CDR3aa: CASSTTHLASSEQFF

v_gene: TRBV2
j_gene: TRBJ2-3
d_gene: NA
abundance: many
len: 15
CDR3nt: TGTGCCAGTCCCGGGACGGAGGGAAACACAGATACGCAGTATTTT
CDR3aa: CASPGTEGNTDTQYF

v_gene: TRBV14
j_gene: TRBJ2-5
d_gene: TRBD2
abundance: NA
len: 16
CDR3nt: TGTGCCAGCAGCCAAGAAACTAGCGGTCCACAAGAGACCCAGTACTTC
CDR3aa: CASSQETSGPQETQYF

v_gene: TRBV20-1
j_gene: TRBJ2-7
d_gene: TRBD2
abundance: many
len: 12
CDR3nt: TGCAGTGGCGGGGGGACCGCGGACGAGCAGTACTTC
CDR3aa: CSGGGTADEQYF

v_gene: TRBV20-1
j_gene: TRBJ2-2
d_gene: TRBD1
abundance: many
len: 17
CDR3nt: TGCAGTGCTAGAGATAACGGAAGGACAGGGAACACCGGGGAGCTGTTTTTT
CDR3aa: CSARDNGRTGNTGELFF

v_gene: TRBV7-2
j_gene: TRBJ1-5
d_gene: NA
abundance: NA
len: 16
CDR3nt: TGTGCCAGCAGCCCTTTCGGGGTGGCAGGGGAACAGCCCCAGCATTTT
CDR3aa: CASSPFGVAGEQPQHF

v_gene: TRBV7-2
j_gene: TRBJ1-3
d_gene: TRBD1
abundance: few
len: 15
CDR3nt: TGTGCCAGCAGGACGGACAGGGGCTCTGGAAACACCATATATTTT
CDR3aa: CASRTDRGSGNTIYF

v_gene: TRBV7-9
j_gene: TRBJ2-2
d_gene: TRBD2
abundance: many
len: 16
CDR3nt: TGTGCCAGCAGCCCCCTGGCGGGGGGGGGCACCGGGGAGCTGTTTTTT
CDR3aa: CASSPLAGGGTGELFF

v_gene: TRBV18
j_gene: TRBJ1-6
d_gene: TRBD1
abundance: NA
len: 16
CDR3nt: TGTGCCAGCTCGAACACTCCGGGACAGGGAGATCCACCCCTCCACTTT
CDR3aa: CASSNTPGQGDPPLHF

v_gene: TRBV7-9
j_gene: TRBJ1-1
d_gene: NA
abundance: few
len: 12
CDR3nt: TGTGCCAGCAGTAAACCACTAACTGAAGCTTTCTTT
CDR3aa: CASSKPLTEAFF

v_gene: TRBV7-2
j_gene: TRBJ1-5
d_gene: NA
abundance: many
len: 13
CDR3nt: TGTGCCAGCAGCTTAATGGTGTATCAGCCCCAGCATTTT
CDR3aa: CASSLMVYQPQHF

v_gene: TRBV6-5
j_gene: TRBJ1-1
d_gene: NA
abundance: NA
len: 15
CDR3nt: TGTGCCAGCAGTTACTCTAGGGGAGGGGACACTGAAGCTTTCTTT
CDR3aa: CASSYSRGGDTEAFF

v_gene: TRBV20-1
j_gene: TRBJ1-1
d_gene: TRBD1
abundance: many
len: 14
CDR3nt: TGCAGTGCTAGAGTCCGGACAGGGAACACTGAAGCTTTCTTT
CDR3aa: CSARVRTGNTEAFF

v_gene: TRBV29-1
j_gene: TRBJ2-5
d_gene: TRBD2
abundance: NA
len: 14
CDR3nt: TGCAGCACCCCTAGCGGGGGGCTCCAAGAGACCCAGTACTTC
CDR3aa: CSTPSGGLQETQYF

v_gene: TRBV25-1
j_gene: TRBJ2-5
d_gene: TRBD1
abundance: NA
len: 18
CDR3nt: TGTGCCAGCAGTGCCTCAGGCCGGGACAGCCAGTACCAAGAGACCCAGTACTTC
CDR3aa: CASSASGRDSQYQETQYF

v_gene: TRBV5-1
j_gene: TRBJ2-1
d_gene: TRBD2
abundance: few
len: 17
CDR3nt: TGCGCCAGCAGCTCTCCCTGGACTAGCGGGGTGGGAGATGAGCAGTTCTTC
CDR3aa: CASSSPWTSGVGDEQFF

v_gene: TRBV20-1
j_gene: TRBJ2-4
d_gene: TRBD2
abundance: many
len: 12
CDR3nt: TGCAGTGCCGCAACTAGCGCGGGCATTCAGTACTTC
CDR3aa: CSAATSAGIQYF

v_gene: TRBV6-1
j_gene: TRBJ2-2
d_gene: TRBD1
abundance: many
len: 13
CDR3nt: TGTGCCAGCAGACAGGGGGCCGCCGGGGAGCTGTTTTTT
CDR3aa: CASRQGAAGELFF

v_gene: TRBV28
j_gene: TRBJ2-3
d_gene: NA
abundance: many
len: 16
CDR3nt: TGTGCCAGCAGTTCCCTTTGGGGGGGCCCCACAGATACGCAGTATTTT
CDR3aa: CASSSLWGGPTDTQYF

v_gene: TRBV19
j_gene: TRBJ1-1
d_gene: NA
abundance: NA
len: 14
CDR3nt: TGTGCCAGTAGTATCTGGGCCGATTTGGCTGAAGCTTTCTTT
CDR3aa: CASSIWADLAEAFF

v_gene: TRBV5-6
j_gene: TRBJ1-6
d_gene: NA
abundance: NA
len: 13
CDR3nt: TGTGCCAGCAGCTTCGGGGTGGGCTCACCCCTCCACTTT
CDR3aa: CASSFGVGSPLHF

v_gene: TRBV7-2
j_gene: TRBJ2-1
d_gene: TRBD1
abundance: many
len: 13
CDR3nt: TGTGCCAGCAGCGGGGGGACAGGGGGGGAGCAGTTCTTC
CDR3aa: CASSGGTGGEQFF

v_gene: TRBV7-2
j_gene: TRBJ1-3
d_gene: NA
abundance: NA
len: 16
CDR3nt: TGTGCCAGCAGCTTAAATCAGGGAGGTTCTGGAAACACCATATATTTT
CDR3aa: CASSLNQGGSGNTIYF

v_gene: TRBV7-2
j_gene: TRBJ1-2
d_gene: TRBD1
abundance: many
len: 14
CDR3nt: TGTGCCAGCAGCCCGGGACAGGGGACCTATGGCTACACCTTC
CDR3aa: CASSPGQGTYGYTF

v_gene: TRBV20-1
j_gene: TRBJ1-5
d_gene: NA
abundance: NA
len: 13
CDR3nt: TGCAGTGCTTCACAGGGAATCAATCAGCCCCAGCATTTT
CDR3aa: CSASQGINQPQHF